The entry below gives a single T cell receptor (beta chain) sequence along with its context. The CDR3 extends over 17 amino acids. Germline CDR1 is SEHNR and CDR2 is FQNEAQ (reference sequence). V was clipped by 5 bases and J by 8 bases; unmatched bases: 18. This entry is derived from a study of blood T cell repertoires in COVID-19. Study overall: Researchers got acute and convalescent COVID-19 samples from the United States, Italy and Spain. Sources were T cells, B-cell-depleted T cells, or PBMCs; the material itself was cDNA or gDNA.

Profiling relied on immunoSEQ multiplex PCR, and the TCRdb table lists in-frame clones only, not all of them. The sample yields about 200,000 clones, 80% to 90% seen once. V and J are TRBV7-9 and TRBJ2-1, with 7 bases aligning to TRBD2. Sequencing was performed on peripheral blood. The clonotype originates from a woman aged 80 or older with acute or convalescent COVID-19. Here the CDR3 reads CASSLRFQASGTDEQFF. For the CDR3, the DNA is TGTGCCAGCAGCCTTAGATTCCAGGCTAGCGGTACGGATGAGCAGTTCTTC.